This record concerns one T cell receptor beta chain sequence. The donors formed part of the 120-subject validation cohort, distinct from the roughly 700-subject first cohort. TCRdb keeps only in-frame clones here, not all; method: immunoSEQ multiplex PCR. The sample records 80,000 to 100,000 clones, about 83% being singletons. The data belong to a study of cytomegalovirus exposure and HLA in healthy donors. Germline CDR1 reads MDHEN; CDR2 reads SYDVKM. This CDR3 contains 14 residues. The V gene end was trimmed by 4 bases and the J gene end by 5 bases; junction bases not matched to a gene: 5. The sequencing sample was made of PBMCs. The TCR sequence derives from a woman aged 25 to 39 in good health and CMV-seronegative. This chain uses TRBV28 with TRBJ1-1; TRBD1 aligns across 9 bases. The DNA of the CDR3 is TGTGCCAGCAGTTCAGGACAGGGGACAACTGAAGCTTTCTTT. This gives the protein CASSSGQGTTEAFF.